The TCR beta chain under discussion was sequenced for a study of blood T cell repertoires in COVID-19. Study at large: PBMCs, B-cell-depleted T cells, or T cells provided the cDNA or gDNA that made up the material.

This clone showed up just once. Study processing details: Reference gene primer amplification gave estimated nucleated cell counts. Profiled with immunoSEQ multiplex PCR; TCRdb holds only in-frame clones, not every one. The D gene and trimming were derived from the DNA, and the V and J assignments and clone size from that table. This table holds about 87,000 clones, roughly 86% found once. The CDR3 runs to 15 residues. The germline CDR1 and CDR2 sequences are MDHEN and SYDVKM. V was clipped by 7 bases and J by 4 bases, with 17 bases between them. The specimen sequenced was peripheral blood. The rearrangement joins TRBV28 to TRBJ2-1, with TRBD2 as a possible D gene (10 bases). This receptor was identified in a human donor with acute or convalescent COVID-19. The donor label of this sample is uncertain. The CDR3 DNA is TGTGCCAGCATAGCGGGGGGACAGGGTTACAATGAGCAGTTCTTC. Encoded protein: CASIAGGQGYNEQFF.